This T cell receptor (beta chain) was found in a study of Graves' ophthalmopathy and Graves' hyperthyroidism. Study as a whole: Hyperthyroidism counted as stable given no ophthalmopathy within 18 months of follow-up.

From RNA, the CDR3 regions of TCR beta chains were amplified and sequenced. The first round was an RT-PCR with HTBI primers, and the second round was a multiplex PCR. TCRdb re-analysed the multiplex PCR reads in MiXCR, keeping a single row per CDR3 protein. This table holds some 1.1 million distinct CDR3 sequences, about two fifths found once. Study-wide points: Ophthalmopathy was separated from stable hyperthyroidism by a 13-signature model with 85% to 90% sensitivity and roughly 84% specificity.

The table lists this clonotype with many counts. No antigen is known for it. Recruitment covered hyperthyroidism patients aged 18 to 65 whose new diagnosis was of under 2 months' duration. Exclusion criteria comprised other autoimmune diseases, uncontrolled infections, pregnancy or lactation in patients. The CDR3 runs to 14 residues. Trimming left V 6 bases short and J 1 base short, with 12 bases between. Sequences were obtained from peripheral blood or thyroid tissue (not recorded which). V is TRBV12-3 or TRBV12-4 and J is TRBJ1-1; D is unresolved. The receptor's source is an adult man with Graves' hyperthyroidism. The CDR3 coding sequence is TGTGCCAGCAGACCCCGTGGAGGGAACACTGAAGCTTTCTTT. It codes for CASRPRGGNTEAFF.